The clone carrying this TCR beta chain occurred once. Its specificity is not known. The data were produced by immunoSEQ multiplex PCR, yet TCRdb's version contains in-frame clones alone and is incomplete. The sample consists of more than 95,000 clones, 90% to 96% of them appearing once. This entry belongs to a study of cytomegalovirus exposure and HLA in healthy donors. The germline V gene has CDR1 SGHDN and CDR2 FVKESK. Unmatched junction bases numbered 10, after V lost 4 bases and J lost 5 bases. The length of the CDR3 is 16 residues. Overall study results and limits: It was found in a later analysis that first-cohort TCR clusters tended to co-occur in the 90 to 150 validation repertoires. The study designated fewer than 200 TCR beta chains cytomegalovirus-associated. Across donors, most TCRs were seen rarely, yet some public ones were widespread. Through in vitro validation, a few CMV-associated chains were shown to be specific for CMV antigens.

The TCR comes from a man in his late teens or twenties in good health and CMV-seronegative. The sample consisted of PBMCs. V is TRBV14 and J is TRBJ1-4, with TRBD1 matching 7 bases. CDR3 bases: TGTGCCAGCAGCCCATATCCCGGGACAGCGAATGAAAAACTGTTTTTT. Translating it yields CASSPYPGTANEKLFF.